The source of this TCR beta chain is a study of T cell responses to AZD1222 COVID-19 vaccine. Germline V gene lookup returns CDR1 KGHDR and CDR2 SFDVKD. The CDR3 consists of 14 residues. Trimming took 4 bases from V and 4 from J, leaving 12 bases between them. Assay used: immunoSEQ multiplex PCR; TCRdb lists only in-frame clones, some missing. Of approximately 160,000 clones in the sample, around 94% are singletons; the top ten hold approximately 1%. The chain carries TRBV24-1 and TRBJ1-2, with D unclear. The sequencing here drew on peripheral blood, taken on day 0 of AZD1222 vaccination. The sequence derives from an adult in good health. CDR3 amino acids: CATSDWTLSYGYTF. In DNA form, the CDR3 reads TGTGCCACCAGTGACTGGACGCTAAGCTATGGCTACACCTTC.